A selection of T cell receptor beta chains follows, all from one sample in a study of T cell repertoires in cytomegalovirus infection. TCRdb called the reads again in MiXCR, with one record for every CDR3 protein. The sample consists of nearly 700,000 distinct CDR3 sequences, 33% of them appearing once. Their antigens remain unidentified. The sample consisted of cultured PBMCs, taken from culture after CMV antigen stimulation. These receptors came from a human donor in good health (CMV status not recorded). Some clones in this sample may be carry-over from other donors' samples. CDR3s include the opening cysteine and the closing phenylalanine or tryptophan. Each record gives: J gene, CDR3 length, clone size, V gene, CDR3 protein. Size is omitted from some rows. Given values are once, few, many or a class for expanded clones.

J: TRBJ2-7
length: 12
size: many
V: TRBV7-2
CDR3: CASSAQGYEQYF

J: TRBJ1-2
length: 15
size: few
V: TRBV7-9
CDR3: CASSSRTDKLYGYTF

J: TRBJ2-1
length: 14
size: .
V: TRBV4-3
CDR3: CASSPHGVRNEQFF

J: TRBJ1-3
length: 15
size: .
V: TRBV15
CDR3: CATSSEGRPANTIYF

J: TRBJ2-6
length: 16
size: .
V: TRBV5-6
CDR3: CASSPDRFPGANVLTF

J: TRBJ1-6
length: 18
size: many
V: TRBV6-5
CDR3: CASSHGRLSISYNSPLHF

J: TRBJ1-4
length: 12
size: .
V: TRBV20-1
CDR3: CSARFTNEKLFF

J: TRBJ2-7
length: 13
size: .
V: TRBV20-1
CDR3: CSGIAGGLYEQYF

J: TRBJ1-1
length: 12
size: few
V: TRBV15
CDR3: CATSMGRAKAFF

J: TRBJ2-7
length: 16
size: few
V: TRBV7-9
CDR3: CASSASSGTVRYEQYF

J: TRBJ1-4
length: 14
size: few
V: TRBV27
CDR3: CASRPGGLNEKLFF

J: TRBJ2-7
length: 15
size: .
V: TRBV2
CDR3: CASSDRSPNPYEQYF

J: TRBJ1-6
length: 14
size: .
V: TRBV7-2
CDR3: CASSLGGVRSPLHF

J: TRBJ2-7
length: 14
size: few
V: TRBV12-3/TRBV12-4
CDR3: CASSTGLEKSEQYF

J: TRBJ1-6
length: 15
size: .
V: TRBV7-8
CDR3: CASSLEVLGPSPLHF

J: TRBJ2-1
length: 12
size: .
V: TRBV7-2
CDR3: CASSIQGLEQFF

J: TRBJ1-1
length: 12
size: few
V: TRBV25-1
CDR3: CASSATGGEAFF

J: TRBJ2-1
length: 14
size: .
V: TRBV11-2
CDR3: CASSSIRDLNEQFF

J: TRBJ1-5
length: 14
size: .
V: TRBV27
CDR3: CASSFASSGQPQHF

J: TRBJ2-7
length: 15
size: many
V: TRBV7-2
CDR3: CASSVGTGGFWEQYF

J: TRBJ1-5
length: 14
size: .
V: TRBV6-5
CDR3: CASRRSGRNQPQHF

J: TRBJ1-4
length: 19
size: .
V: TRBV7-9
CDR3: CASSFSPDRVPSLWEKLFF

J: TRBJ2-7
length: 18
size: few
V: TRBV4-2
CDR3: CASSQVGVGTGSSYEQYF